The present TCR beta chain was sequenced within a study of long-term antiretroviral therapy in people with HIV (dated by TCRdb to 2021 to 2024). About the full investigation: The earliest samples were collected approximately a decade before the 2015 WHO recommendation for immediate ART, a period when ART was typically delayed until CD4 counts fell. This retrospective serial study examined whether starting ART and sustained HIV suppression were associated with changes in the composition and diversity of the TRB repertoire in peripheral blood. A total of over 150 cryopreserved PBMC samples came from 25 to 35 adults with confirmed HIV infection and were collected serially over a mean of roughly six years (range 1-12). Of the approximately 28 participants with HIV, roughly 10 were female. Test extractions of a monoclonal T-cell line alongside approximately 34 polyclonal samples showed no cross-contamination during QIAcube processing.

Overall study outcomes, separate from this receptor: The samples span the years 2004 to 2017, and the ART regimens used may be less effective than current regimens. HIV repertoires had narrower CDR3 length ranges than controls, and the network structure suggested an antigen-experienced repertoire that shifted only slightly toward naive after ART. Because pre-ART samples had limited cell numbers, unsorted PBMC were profiled rather than sorted CD4+ and CD8+ T cells. Starting ART was linked to a significant rise in TRB diversity, yet even with long-term ART the diversity remained significantly lower than in transplant donor controls. Expanded TRB clones identified before ART initiation dominated the repertoire across all time points, though the dominance fluctuated and decreased in many PLHIV after ART. Owing to limited PBMC availability, only the TCR beta chain was sequenced, without alpha chain pairing. No data were available on ART adherence, viral resistance or therapy changes, limiting inferences about post-ART repertoire changes.

The CDR3 spans 13 residues, from the cysteine through the phenylalanine. Just the 39-base CDR3 DNA is kept, in frame starting at base 1. V is shortened by 3 bases, J by 0 bases, and the region joining them spans 9 bases. CDR1 SQVTM and CDR2 ANQGSEA are derived from the germline V gene. The immunoSEQ hsTCRB v3.0 assay was used at survey level resolution for TRB variable region sequencing. The target sequencing depth for TRB was roughly 40,000-55,000 T-cell genomes per sample. TRB libraries were pooled and sequenced on an Illumina MiSeq using a v3 150-cycle kit. Under the source paper's analysis protocol: Repertoire analysis was run in R within a reproducible Nextflow workflow that covered QC, data transformation and analysis. LymphoSeq2, an R package for exploring AIRR-Seq data, was used to implement custom analyses. Four samples that yielded fewer than 5000 total TRB sequences were excluded, so that around 190 HIV repertoires were analyzed. Among the approximately 190 retained HIV repertoires, around 60 were collected before ART initiation and some 130 were collected after ART initiation. Each repertoire was downsampled to 5000 TRB nucleotide sequences, and summary statistics were averaged across 100 downsampling iterations. Only TRB sequences with CDR3 regions of at least seven amino acids were retained for analysis. Diversity was measured with a Shannon entropy-derived clonality score and the Gini coefficient. In the repertoire networks, any two of the top 5000 CDR3 amino acid sequences were connected whenever the two sequences differed by an edit distance of one. Antigen specificity groups and MHC restriction were predicted for TRB CDR3 amino acid sequences with GLIPH2. To flag known associations with CMV, EBV, HIV or tissue antigens, CDR3 amino acid sequences were compared against VDJdb and McPAS-TCR. Pre-ART, post-ART and control groups were compared with Wilcoxon signed-rank tests and Holm-Bonferroni correction. The clones in this table, taken by TCRdb from immuneACCESS, are in-frame only. Not every clone is retained; where verified, under half of the shortfall comes from an unresolved V gene, and the cause of the rest is unknown. The DNA gave D and trimming, while V, J and clone size come from that table. Recorded for this sample are tens of thousands of clones; 80% to 90% of them occurred a single time. The top ten constitute less than 8.5% of the sample.

Participants were included only if at least one PBMC sample before ART initiation and at least two post-ART samples were available. Treatment was received in the United States of America by all participants with HIV. Before DNA extraction, cryopreserved samples containing roughly 1-10 million PBMC were thawed and washed. At the time of the earliest PBMC sample for each participant with HIV, ages ranged from 23 to 54 years. Each participant contributed PBMC samples from 1-4 timepoints before ART initiation and 2-8 timepoints after ART initiation, with a median of 7 samples. Serial HIV viral load, CD4+ T-cell count, ART history and demographic data were obtained for every participant. A Qiagen kit on a QIAcube was used to extract genomic DNA from unsorted PBMC, with samples processed in batches of 12. As to this clone: Its antigen has not been determined. Per-base qualities were not stored, and no clone one base away is much larger.

The sequenced sample was unsorted PBMCs, obtained roughly 5 years before starting antiretroviral therapy. The V and J genes are TRBV29-1 and TRBJ2-7; TRBD1 could be the D gene, as 6 bases match. The TCR was taken from a man aged 50 or older with HIV. The nucleotide sequence reads TGCAGCGTTGACAAGGGGGACTCCTACGAGCAGTACTTC. It specifies CSVDKGDSYEQYF.